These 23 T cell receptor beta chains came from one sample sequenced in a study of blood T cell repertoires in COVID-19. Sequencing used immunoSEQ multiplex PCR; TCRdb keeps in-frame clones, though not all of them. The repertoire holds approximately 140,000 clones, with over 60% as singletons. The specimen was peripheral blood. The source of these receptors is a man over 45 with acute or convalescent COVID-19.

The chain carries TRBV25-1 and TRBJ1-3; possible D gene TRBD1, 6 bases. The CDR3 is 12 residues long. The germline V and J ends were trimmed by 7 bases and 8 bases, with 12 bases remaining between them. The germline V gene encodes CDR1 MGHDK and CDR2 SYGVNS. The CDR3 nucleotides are TGTGCCAGCATCAGTGGGGGCCACACCATATATTTT. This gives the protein CASISGGHTIYF.

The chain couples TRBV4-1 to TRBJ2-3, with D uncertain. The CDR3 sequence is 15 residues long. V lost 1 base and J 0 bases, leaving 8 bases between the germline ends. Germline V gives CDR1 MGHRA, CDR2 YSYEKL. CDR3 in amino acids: CASSQAHLSTDTQYF. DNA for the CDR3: TGCGCCAGCAGCCAAGCACACCTTAGCACAGATACGCAGTATTTT.

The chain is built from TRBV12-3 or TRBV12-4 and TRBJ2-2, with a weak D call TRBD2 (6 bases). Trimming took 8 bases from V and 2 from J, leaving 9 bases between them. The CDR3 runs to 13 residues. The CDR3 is CASQGGNTGELFF. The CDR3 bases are TGTGCCAGCCAGGGAGGTAACACCGGGGAGCTGTTTTTT.

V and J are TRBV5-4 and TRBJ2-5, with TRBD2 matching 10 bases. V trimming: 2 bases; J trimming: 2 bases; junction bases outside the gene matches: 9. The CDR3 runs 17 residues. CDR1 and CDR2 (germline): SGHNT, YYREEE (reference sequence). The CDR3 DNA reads TGTGCCAGCAGCTTTGGTGTAGCGGGGGGCGGACAAGAGACCCAGTACTTC. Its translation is CASSFGVAGGGQETQYF. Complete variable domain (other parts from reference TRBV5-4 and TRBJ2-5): ETGVTQSPTHLIKTRGQQVTLRCSSQSGHNTVSWYQQALGQGPQFIFQYYREEENGRGNFPPRFSGLQFPNYSSELNVNALELDDSALYLCASSFGVAGGGQETQYFGPGTRLLVL.

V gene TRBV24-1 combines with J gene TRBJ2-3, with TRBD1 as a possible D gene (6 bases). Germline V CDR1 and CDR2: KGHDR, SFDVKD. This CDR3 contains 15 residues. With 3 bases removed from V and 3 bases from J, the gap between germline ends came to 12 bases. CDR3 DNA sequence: TGTGCCACCAGTGATCAAGGGGGTTGGACAGATACGCAGTATTTT. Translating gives CATSDQGGWTDTQYF.

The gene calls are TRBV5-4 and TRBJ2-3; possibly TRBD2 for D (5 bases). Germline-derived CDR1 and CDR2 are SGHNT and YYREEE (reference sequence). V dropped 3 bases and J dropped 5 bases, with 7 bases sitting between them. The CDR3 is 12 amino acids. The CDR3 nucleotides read TGTGCCAGCAGCTCGGCGGGAGATACGCAGTATTTT. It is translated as CASSSAGDTQYF.

CDR3 nucleotides: TGCGCCAGCAGCCGGGGTACTAGCGGGGGGCTTAATCACAAGACAGCAACAGATACGCAGTATTTT. Translating it yields CASSRGTSGGLNHKTATDTQYF. This rearrangement joins TRBV5-1 to TRBJ2-3, with 12 bases lining up with TRBD2. Germline CDR1 and CDR2: SGHRS and YFSETQ. Trimming took 4 bases from V and 3 from J; bases not matched to a gene: 24. This CDR3 has 22 residues.

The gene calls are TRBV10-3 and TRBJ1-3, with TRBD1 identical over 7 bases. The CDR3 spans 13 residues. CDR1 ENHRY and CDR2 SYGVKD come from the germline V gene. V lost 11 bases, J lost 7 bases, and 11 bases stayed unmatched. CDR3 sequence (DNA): TGTGCCCTGACTGACAGGGTGGGGAACACCATATATTTT. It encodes CALTDRVGNTIYF.

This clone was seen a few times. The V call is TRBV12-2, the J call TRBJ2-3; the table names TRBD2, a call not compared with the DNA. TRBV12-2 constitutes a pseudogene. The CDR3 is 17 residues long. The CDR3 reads CASRPRLFPQIKDTQYF. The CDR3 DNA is TGTGCAAGTCGCCCTCGACTTTTCCCGCAGATAAAGGATACGCAGTATTTT.

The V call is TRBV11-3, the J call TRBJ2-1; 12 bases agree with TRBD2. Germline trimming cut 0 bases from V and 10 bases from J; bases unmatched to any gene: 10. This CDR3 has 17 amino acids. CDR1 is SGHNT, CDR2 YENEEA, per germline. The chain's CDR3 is CASSLEGLAGGQGEQFF. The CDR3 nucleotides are TGTGCCAGCAGCTTAGAGGGGCTAGCGGGGGGGCAGGGAGAGCAGTTCTTC. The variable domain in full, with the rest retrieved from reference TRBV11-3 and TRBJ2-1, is EAGVVQSPRYKIIEKKQPVAFWCNPISGHNTLYWYLQNLGQGPELLIRYENEEAVDDSQLPKDRFSAERLKGVDSTLKIQPAELGDSAVYLCASSLEGLAGGQGEQFFGPGTRLTVL.

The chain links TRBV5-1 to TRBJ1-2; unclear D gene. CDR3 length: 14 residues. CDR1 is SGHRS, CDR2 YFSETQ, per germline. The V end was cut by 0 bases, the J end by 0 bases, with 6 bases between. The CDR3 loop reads CASSLGVANYGYTF. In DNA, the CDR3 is TGCGCCAGCAGCTTGGGAGTAGCTAACTATGGCTACACCTTC.

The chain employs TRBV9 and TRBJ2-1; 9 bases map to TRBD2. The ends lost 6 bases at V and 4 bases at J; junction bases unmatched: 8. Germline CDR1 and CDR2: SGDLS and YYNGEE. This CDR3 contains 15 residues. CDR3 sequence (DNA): TGTGCCAGCAAGATTGGGCTAGCGGGGTACAATGAGCAGTTCTTC. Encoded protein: CASKIGLAGYNEQFF.

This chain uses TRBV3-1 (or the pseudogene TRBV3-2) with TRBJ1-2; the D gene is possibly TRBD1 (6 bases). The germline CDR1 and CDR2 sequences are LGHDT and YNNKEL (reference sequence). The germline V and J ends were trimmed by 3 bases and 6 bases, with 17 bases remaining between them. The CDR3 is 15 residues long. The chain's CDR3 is CASSQAGQFGDGYTF. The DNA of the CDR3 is TGTGCCAGCAGCCAGGCCGGACAGTTCGGGGATGGCTACACCTTC.

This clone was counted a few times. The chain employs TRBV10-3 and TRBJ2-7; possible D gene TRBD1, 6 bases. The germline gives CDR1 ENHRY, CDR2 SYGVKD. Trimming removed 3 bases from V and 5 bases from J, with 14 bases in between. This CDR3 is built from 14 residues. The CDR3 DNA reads TGTGCCATCAGTGATGAGGGGGTAGGCGACGAGCAGTACGTC. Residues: CAISDEGVGDEQYV.

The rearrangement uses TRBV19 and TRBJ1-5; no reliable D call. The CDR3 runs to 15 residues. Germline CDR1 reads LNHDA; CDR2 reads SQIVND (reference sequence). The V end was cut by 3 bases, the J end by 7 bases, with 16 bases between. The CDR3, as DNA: TGTGCCAGTAGTATTGATGGGGTGCGAGGGCAGCCCCAGCATTTT. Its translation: CASSIDGVRGQPQHF.

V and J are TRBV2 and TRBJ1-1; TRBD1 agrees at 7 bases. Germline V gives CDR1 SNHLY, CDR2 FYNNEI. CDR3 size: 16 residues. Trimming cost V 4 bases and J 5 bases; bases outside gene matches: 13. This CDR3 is CASSASRQGGSTEAFF. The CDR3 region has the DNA TGTGCCAGCAGTGCTTCTAGGCAGGGGGGATCTACTGAAGCTTTCTTT.

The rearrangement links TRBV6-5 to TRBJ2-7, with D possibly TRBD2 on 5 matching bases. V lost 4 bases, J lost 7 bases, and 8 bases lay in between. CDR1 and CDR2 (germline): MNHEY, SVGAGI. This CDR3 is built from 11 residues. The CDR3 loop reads CASSLSGEQYF. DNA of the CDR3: TGTGCCAGCAGTTTGTCGGGAGAGCAGTACTTC.

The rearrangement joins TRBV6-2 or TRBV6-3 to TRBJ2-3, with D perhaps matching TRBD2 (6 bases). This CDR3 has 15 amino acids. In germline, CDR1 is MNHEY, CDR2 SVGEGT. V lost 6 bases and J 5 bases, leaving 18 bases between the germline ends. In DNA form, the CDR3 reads TGTGCCAGCAGCACCCCCCGGGGCGGGGTAGATACGCAGTATTTT. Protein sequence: CASSTPRGGVDTQYF.

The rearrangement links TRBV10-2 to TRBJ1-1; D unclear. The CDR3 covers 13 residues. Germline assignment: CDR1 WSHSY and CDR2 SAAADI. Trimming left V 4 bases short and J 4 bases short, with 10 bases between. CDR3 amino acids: CASSAGEGTEAFF. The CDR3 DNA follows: TGCGCCAGCAGTGCCGGGGAGGGCACTGAAGCTTTCTTT.

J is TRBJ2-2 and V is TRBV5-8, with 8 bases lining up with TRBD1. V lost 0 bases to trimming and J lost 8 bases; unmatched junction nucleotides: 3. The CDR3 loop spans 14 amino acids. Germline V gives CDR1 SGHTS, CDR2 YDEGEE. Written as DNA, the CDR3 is TGTGCCAGCAGCTTGGGGCAGGGGGCTGGGGAGCTGTTTTTT. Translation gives CASSLGQGAGELFF.

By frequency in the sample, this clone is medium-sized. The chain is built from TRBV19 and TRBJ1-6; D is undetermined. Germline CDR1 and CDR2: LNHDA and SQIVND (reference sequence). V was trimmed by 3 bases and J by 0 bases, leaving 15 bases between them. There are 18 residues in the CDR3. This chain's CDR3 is CASSMERISSSYNSPLHF. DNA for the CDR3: TGTGCCAGTAGTATGGAGAGAATATCAAGCTCCTATAATTCACCCCTCCACTTT.

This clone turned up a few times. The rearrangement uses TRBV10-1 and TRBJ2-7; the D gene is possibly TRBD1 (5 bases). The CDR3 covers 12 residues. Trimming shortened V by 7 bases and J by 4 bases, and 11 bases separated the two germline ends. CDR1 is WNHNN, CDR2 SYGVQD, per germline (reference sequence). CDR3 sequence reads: CASITDNYEQYV. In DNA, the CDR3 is TGCGCCAGCATCACGGACAATTACGAGCAGTACGTC.

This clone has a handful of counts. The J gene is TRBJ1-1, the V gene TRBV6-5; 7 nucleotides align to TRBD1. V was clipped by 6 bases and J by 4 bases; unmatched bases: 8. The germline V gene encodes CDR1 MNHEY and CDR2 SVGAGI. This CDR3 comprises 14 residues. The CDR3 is CASRTTGSSTEAFF. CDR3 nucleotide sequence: TGTGCCAGCAGAACGACAGGGTCGAGCACTGAAGCTTTCTTT.